By frequency, the clone carrying this T cell receptor (beta chain) is large. This sample stems from a study of CD8 T cells in cerebrospinal fluid in Alzheimer's disease. TCRdb re-called the 10x single-cell sequencing reads; every CDR3 protein appears as one record, without DNA. This listing includes fewer than 950 distinct CDR3 sequences. The CDR3 consists of 14 residues. CDR1 is SGHTA and CDR2 is FQGNSA in the germline V gene. V is TRBV7-2 and J is TRBJ1-4; TCRdb names TRBD1, which stays unverified in the absence of DNA. Specimen: cerebrospinal fluid. The source is a human donor with Parkinson's disease. The CDR3: CASSQTGVNEKLFF.